The rows below give T cell receptor beta chains drawn from one sample of a study of T cell repertoires in cytomegalovirus infection. MiXCR was run by TCRdb on the reads, yielding one entry per CDR3 protein. The sample yields 210,000 or so distinct CDR3 sequences, around 6.6% seen once. Input material: PBMCs. These receptor sequences come from a human donor in good health (CMV status not recorded). Some clones in this sample may be carry-over from other donors' samples. Both conserved end residues are part of each CDR3. A D gene is named only where the DNA matches it firmly. Only some rows state a clone size, as once, few, many or a class for expanded clones.

J gene | D gene | clone size | V gene | CDR3 protein | CDR3 DNA
TRBJ2-1 | NA | many | TRBV14 | CASSQEAPRLYNEQFF | TGTGCCAGCAGCCAAGAGGCGCCTAGGCTCTACAATGAGCAGTTCTTC
TRBJ2-2 | NA | many | TRBV25-1 | CASSFTSNTGELFF | TGTGCCAGCAGTTTCACTTCGAACACCGGGGAGCTGTTTTTT
TRBJ1-2 | NA | NA | TRBV29-1 | CSVEDRRDNYGYTF | TGCAGCGTTGAAGATCGGCGGGATAACTATGGCTACACCTTC
TRBJ2-1 | TRBD2 | many | TRBV7-2 | CASSFPETSGGLINEQFF | TGTGCCAGCAGCTTCCCAGAGACTAGCGGGGGTCTGATAAATGAGCAGTTCTTC
TRBJ1-1 | NA | many | TRBV28 | CASSTIEAFF | TGTGCCAGCAGTACGATTGAAGCTTTCTTT
TRBJ2-1 | TRBD2 | many | TRBV4-3 | CASSQEGLAGGSSYNEQFF | TGCGCCAGCAGCCAAGAGGGGCTAGCGGGGGGGAGCTCCTACAATGAGCAGTTCTTC
TRBJ1-1 | NA | NA | TRBV30 | CAWSVLATTNTEAFF | TGTGCCTGGAGTGTACTGGCCACGACGAACACTGAAGCTTTCTTT
TRBJ2-1 | TRBD2 | many | TRBV29-1 | CSVESASGGHYNEQFF | TGCAGCGTTGAAAGCGCTAGCGGGGGACATTACAATGAGCAGTTCTTC
TRBJ1-2 | NA | many | TRBV7-9 | CASSSAGASGGYGYTF | TGTGCCAGCAGCTCGGCAGGGGCGTCTGGCGGCTATGGCTACACCTTC
TRBJ1-2 | NA | NA | TRBV29-1 | CSVKQGAYGYTF | TGCAGCGTTAAACAGGGCGCTTATGGCTACACCTTC
TRBJ1-5 | NA | many | TRBV6-2/TRBV6-3 | CASSYPTGNQPQHF | TGTGCCAGCAGTTACCCAACGGGCAATCAGCCCCAGCATTTT
TRBJ2-1 | TRBD2 | many | TRBV7-2 | CASSSQRGNEQFF | TGTGCCAGCAGCTCCCAGCGGGGTAATGAGCAGTTCTTC
TRBJ2-3 | NA | few | TRBV4-2 | CASSQVRGEGLQGDTQYF | TGTGCCAGCAGCCAAGTGCGGGGAGAGGGACTGCAAGGAGATACGCAGTATTTT
TRBJ2-5 | NA | many | TRBV7-2 | CASSPKETQYF | TGTGCCAGCAGCCCTAAAGAGACCCAGTACTTC
TRBJ2-3 | NA | NA | TRBV29-1 | CSVEITDTQYF | TGCAGCGTGGAGATCACAGATACGCAGTATTTT
TRBJ1-2 | NA | few | TRBV7-9 | CASSLPGLVYGYTF | TGTGCCAGCAGCTTGCCAGGGCTAGTCTATGGCTACACCTTC
TRBJ1-2 | NA | many | TRBV7-6 | CASSPFGGGNGYTF | TGTGCCAGCAGCCCTTTCGGAGGGGGGAATGGCTACACCTTC
TRBJ2-7 | NA | many | TRBV27 | CASSLNGVVDEQYF | TGTGCCAGCAGCCTGAACGGGGTGGTGGACGAGCAGTACTTC
TRBJ1-1 | TRBD1 | many | TRBV6-6 | CASSYGTGGYTEAFF | TGTGCCAGCAGTTACGGGACAGGGGGCTACACTGAAGCTTTCTTT
TRBJ2-7 | TRBD1 | NA | TRBV14 | CASSQEQGAVGEQYF | TGTGCCAGCAGCCAAGAACAGGGGGCGGTCGGCGAGCAGTACTTC
TRBJ1-1 | NA | many | TRBV7-2 | CASSLEGRGTEAFF | TGTGCCAGCAGCTTAGAGGGCAGGGGCACTGAAGCTTTCTTT
TRBJ1-5 | NA | many | TRBV7-2 | CASSLEGLGGPQHF | TGTGCCAGCAGCTTAGAGGGCCTGGGGGGGCCCCAGCATTTT
TRBJ1-1 | NA | many | TRBV3-1 | CASSQRGSSSEAFF | TGTGCCAGCAGCCAAAGGGGGAGTTCCTCTGAAGCTTTCTTT
TRBJ2-7 | NA | many | TRBV7-2 | CASRDGSYEQYF | TGTGCCAGCAGAGACGGCTCCTACGAGCAGTACTTC
TRBJ1-1 | TRBD1 | many | TRBV18 | CASSPKSNRGNTEAFF | TGTGCCAGCTCACCTAAGTCAAACAGGGGTAACACTGAAGCTTTCTTT
TRBJ2-5 | NA | few | TRBV20-1 | CSARWDQVDETQYF | TGCAGTGCTAGATGGGATCAGGTGGATGAGACCCAGTACTTC
TRBJ2-4 | NA | many | TRBV20-1 | CSARPQYPGPTGVAKNIQYF | TGCAGTGCTAGACCCCAGTATCCCGGACCGACGGGTGTAGCCAAAAACATTCAGTACTTC
TRBJ1-2 | NA | many | TRBV20-1 | CSARHLENYGYTF | TGCAGTGCTAGACATCTGGAGAACTATGGCTACACCTTC
TRBJ2-5 | TRBD1 | many | TRBV29-1 | CSGRDRLQETQYF | TGCAGCGGCCGGGACAGATTACAAGAGACCCAGTACTTC
TRBJ2-7 | NA | NA | TRBV13 | CASSLGEERYF | TGTGCCAGCAGCTTAGGAGAGGAGCGGTACTTC
TRBJ2-5 | TRBD2 | many | TRBV5-1 | CASSLIPGGTSGKETQYF | TGCGCCAGCAGCCTCATCCCCGGTGGGACTAGCGGAAAAGAGACCCAGTACTTC
TRBJ2-6 | NA | many | TRBV27 | CASRRFYSGANVLTF | TGTGCCAGCAGGCGATTCTACTCTGGGGCCAACGTCCTGACTTTC
TRBJ2-1 | NA | many | TRBV11-1 | CASSLGFNEQFF | TGTGCCAGCAGCTTAGGTTTCAATGAGCAGTTCTTC
TRBJ1-1 | TRBD1 | many | TRBV7-2 | CATSLDWWDSYTEAFF | TGTGCCACCAGCTTAGATTGGTGGGACAGCTACACTGAAGCTTTCTTT
TRBJ1-1 | NA | many | TRBV12-3/TRBV12-4 | CASSLGGLGTEAFF | TGTGCCAGCAGTTTAGGGGGCCTAGGCACTGAAGCTTTCTTT